These T cell receptor beta chains were read from a single sample in a study of breast tumors, draining lymph nodes, adjacent tissues. TCRdb processed the multiplex PCR reads anew with MiXCR; each CDR3 protein has one entry. The sample has approximately 250,000 distinct CDR3 sequences; under 40% are singletons. The sequencing input was axillary lymph node tissue. These receptors were obtained from a female donor with breast cancer. Some clones in this sample may be carry-over from other donors' samples. The CDR3 runs from the conserved cysteine through the conserved F or W. The D gene is left open where the match is weak. Only some rows state a clone size, as once, few, many or a class for expanded clones.

size | D | J | V | CDR3 | DNA
many | TRBD1 | TRBJ2-3 | TRBV20-1 | CSARTGASTDTQYF | TGCAGTGCGAGGACAGGGGCTAGCACAGATACGCAGTATTTT
. | . | TRBJ2-2 | TRBV10-2 | CARHPGPGELFF | TGCGCCCGACACCCGGGACCCGGGGAGCTGTTTTTT
. | . | TRBJ1-5 | TRBV20-1 | CSAREDAYEQPQHF | TGCAGTGCTAGAGAGGATGCCTACGAGCAGCCCCAGCATTTT
many | TRBD1 | TRBJ2-5 | TRBV7-7 | CAGAIRDRLDF | TGTGCCGGAGCGATACGGGACAGGTTAGACTTC
once | TRBD1 | TRBJ2-5 | TRBV2 | CASSEGATQETQYF | TGTGCCAGCAGCGAGGGGGCCACCCAAGAGACCCAGTACTTC
many | TRBD1 | TRBJ1-3 | TRBV7-6 | CASSLGTGSGNTIYF | TGTGCCAGCAGCTTAGGGACAGGGTCTGGAAACACCATATATTTT
many | . | TRBJ2-5 | TRBV20-1 | CSASPPRVRGETQYF | TGCAGTGCTAGCCCCCCTCGGGTTCGAGGGGAGACCCAGTACTTC
. | . | TRBJ2-1 | TRBV9 | CASSVGWQGNEQFF | TGTGCCAGCAGCGTAGGTTGGCAGGGGAATGAGCAGTTCTTC
once | TRBD2 | TRBJ2-2 | TRBV2 | CASSGLAGWTGELFF | TGTGCCAGCAGCGGACTAGCGGGGTGGACCGGGGAGCTGTTTTTT
many | . | TRBJ2-3 | TRBV7-6 | CASSLDLLASGTDTQYF | TGTGCCAGCAGCTTAGATCTCTTAGCTTCTGGCACAGATACGCAGTATTTT
many | . | TRBJ2-1 | TRBV10-3 | CATRRSSYNEQFF | TGTGCCACCCGGAGGAGCTCCTACAATGAGCAGTTCTTC
many | . | TRBJ2-1 | TRBV14 | CASSQVPGANEQFF | TGTGCCAGCAGCCAAGTCCCAGGGGCGAATGAGCAGTTCTTC
. | TRBD2 | TRBJ2-3 | TRBV6-2/TRBV6-3 | CATRTSGGLDTQYF | TGTGCCACCAGGACTAGCGGGGGACTAGATACGCAGTATTTT
many | . | TRBJ1-2 | TRBV6-5 | CASSEGGGGYTF | TGTGCCAGCAGCGAAGGTGGGGGGGGCTACACCTTC
. | TRBD1 | TRBJ1-6 | TRBV2 | CASSDGTGGNSPLHF | TGTGCCAGCAGTGACGGGACAGGGGGAAATTCACCCCTCCACTTT
many | . | TRBJ2-5 | TRBV11-2 | CASSLSAGTQYF | TGTGCCAGCAGCTTGAGCGCCGGGACCCAGTACTTC
many | TRBD1 | TRBJ1-2 | TRBV10-3 | CAINPTGNYGYTF | TGTGCCATCAACCCGACAGGGAACTATGGCTACACCTTC
many | . | TRBJ1-2 | TRBV25-1 | CASSRNYGYTF | TGTGCCAGCAGTAGGAACTATGGCTACACCTTC
many | TRBD2 | TRBJ2-7 | TRBV20-1 | CSARRSGRAFGREQYF | TGCAGTGCTAGGCGTAGCGGGAGGGCCTTTGGCCGCGAGCAGTACTTC
many | TRBD2 | TRBJ2-5 | TRBV7-9 | CASSFSGGIQETQYF | TGTGCCAGCAGCTTTAGCGGGGGGATTCAAGAGACCCAGTACTTC
many | TRBD1 | TRBJ1-2 | TRBV19 | CASSQGEYGYTF | TGTGCCAGTAGCCAGGGGGAATATGGCTACACCTTC
. | . | TRBJ1-2 | TRBV6-1 | CASSETAWQNYGYTF | TGTGCCAGCAGTGAAACCGCTTGGCAGAACTATGGCTACACCTTC
. | . | TRBJ2-1 | TRBV6-5 | CASSYGTEYNEQFF | TGTGCCAGCAGTTACGGGACGGAGTACAATGAGCAGTTCTTC
few | . | TRBJ2-4 | TRBV6-5 | CASSPNRAGGGNIQYF | TGTGCCAGCAGTCCAAACAGGGCCGGTGGAGGAAACATTCAGTACTTC
. | TRBD1 | TRBJ1-4 | TRBV7-9 | CASSLGQGNTDNEKLFF | TGTGCCAGCAGCTTAGGACAGGGGAACACAGATAATGAAAAACTGTTTTTT
. | TRBD1 | TRBJ1-5 | TRBV5-1 | CASSYQGDGNQPQHF | TGCGCCAGCAGCTATCAGGGGGACGGCAATCAGCCCCAGCATTTT
. | . | TRBJ1-6 | TRBV10-3 | CAIREGSSYNSPLHF | TGTGCCATCAGAGAGGGTTCGTCCTATAATTCACCCCTCCACTTT
. | TRBD1 | TRBJ1-2 | TRBV25-1 | CASSGPTGGAAYEGYTF | TGTGCCAGCAGTGGACCGACAGGGGGCGCGGCGTATGAGGGCTACACCTTC
many | . | TRBJ1-5 | TRBV10-3 | CAISETGLGQPQHF | TGTGCCATCAGTGAGACAGGGCTTGGCCAGCCCCAGCATTTT
many | TRBD1 | TRBJ2-2 | TRBV7-6 | CASTLIPGQGSTGELFF | TGTGCCAGTACTTTAATTCCGGGACAGGGAAGCACCGGGGAGCTGTTTTTT
many | . | TRBJ1-2 | TRBV2 | CASSGGLGGYTF | TGTGCCAGCAGTGGAGGGCTGGGTGGCTACACCTTC
. | TRBD1 | TRBJ1-2 | TRBV15 | CATSRGQALNYGYTF | TGTGCCACCAGCCGAGGACAGGCGTTAAACTATGGCTACACCTTC
. | TRBD1 | TRBJ1-5 | TRBV18 | CASSRTGGENQPQHF | TGTGCCAGCTCAAGAACAGGGGGCGAGAATCAGCCCCAGCATTTT
many | TRBD2 | TRBJ2-5 | TRBV20-1 | CSAIGTSGFYETQYF | TGCAGTGCGATAGGGACTAGCGGGTTTTATGAGACCCAGTACTTC
once | TRBD2 | TRBJ2-3 | TRBV20-1 | CSATSGVRTDTQYF | TGCAGTGCAACTAGCGGGGTTCGGACAGATACGCAGTATTTT
. | . | TRBJ2-7 | TRBV27 | CASSRTGTGGEQYF | TGTGCCAGCAGCAGAACAGGGACGGGGGGCGAGCAGTACTTC
. | . | TRBJ2-4 | TRBV10-3 | CAIMDGKNIQYF | TGTGCCATCATGGACGGCAAAAACATTCAGTACTTC
. | . | TRBJ1-2 | TRBV29-1 | CSVGRTYGYTF | TGCAGCGTAGGCAGGACCTATGGCTACACCTTC
many | . | TRBJ2-5 | TRBV4-3 | CASSQDSPEETQYF | TGCGCCAGCAGCCAAGATTCCCCCGAAGAGACCCAGTACTTC
many | TRBD1 | TRBJ2-1 | TRBV6-6 | CASSLDRGDEQFF | TGTGCCAGCAGCCTGGACAGGGGCGATGAGCAGTTCTTC
. | . | TRBJ2-2 | TRBV3-1 | CASSQVRGATGELFF | TGTGCCAGCAGCCAAGTAAGAGGGGCGACCGGGGAGCTGTTTTTT
. | . | TRBJ1-3 | TRBV3-1 | CASSKIRDTSGNTIYF | TGTGCCAGCAGCAAAATCCGGGACACCTCTGGAAACACCATATATTTT
. | . | TRBJ1-6 | TRBV7-9 | CASSHSQTPLHF | TGTGCCAGCAGCCACAGCCAAACACCCCTCCACTTT
. | TRBD1 | TRBJ1-2 | TRBV9 | CASSVDSGGKDGYTF | TGTGCCAGCAGCGTAGATTCAGGGGGAAAGGATGGCTACACCTTC
. | TRBD1 | TRBJ1-6 | TRBV7-8 | CASSAPGQGFPNSPLHF | TGTGCCAGCAGCGCCCCGGGACAGGGCTTCCCCAATTCACCCCTCCACTTT
many | . | TRBJ1-5 | TRBV19 | CASSIRAPRSDQPQHF | TGTGCCAGTAGTATAAGGGCCCCTCGATCGGATCAGCCCCAGCATTTT
once | . | TRBJ2-5 | TRBV7-3 | CASSLTFGGETQYF | TGTGCCAGCAGCTTAACGTTTGGGGGAGAGACCCAGTACTTC
. | TRBD1 | TRBJ1-2 | TRBV5-4 | CASSTGQGYDGYTF | TGTGCCAGCAGCACGGGACAGGGATACGATGGCTACACCTTC
many | TRBD2 | TRBJ2-2 | TRBV2 | CASRLAGGPGGELFF | TGTGCCAGCAGACTAGCGGGAGGCCCGGGCGGGGAGCTGTTTTTT
. | . | TRBJ1-2 | TRBV19 | CASSIPGSNYGYTF | TGTGCCAGTAGTATTCCGGGGAGTAACTATGGCTACACCTTC
. | TRBD1 | TRBJ2-7 | TRBV5-1 | CASSPGGTGAEQYF | TGCGCCAGCAGCCCAGGCGGGACAGGGGCTGAGCAGTACTTC
many | . | TRBJ1-2 | TRBV12-3/TRBV12-4 | CASSFGDRPYGYTF | TGTGCCAGCAGTTTTGGGGACCGTCCCTATGGCTACACCTTC
many | . | TRBJ1-2 | TRBV6-1 | CASSHQDKLDGYTF | TGTGCCAGCAGTCATCAGGACAAGCTCGATGGCTACACCTTC
. | TRBD1 | TRBJ1-5 | TRBV2 | CASSPTGEGNQPQHF | TGTGCCAGCAGCCCAACAGGGGAGGGCAATCAGCCCCAGCATTTT
. | . | TRBJ1-2 | TRBV29-1 | CSLEGSLYGYTF | TGCAGCTTGGAGGGGTCCCTCTATGGCTACACCTTC
once | . | TRBJ2-7 | TRBV5-1 | CAGSKENSYEQYF | TGCGCCGGCAGTAAAGAGAACTCCTACGAGCAGTACTTC
many | TRBD2 | TRBJ2-3 | TRBV20-1 | CSARSGGTSTDTQYF | TGCAGTGCGCGAAGCGGGGGCACTAGCACAGATACGCAGTATTTT
many | TRBD1 | TRBJ1-5 | TRBV2 | CASGRQGLSNQPQHF | TGTGCCAGCGGCCGACAGGGGTTAAGCAATCAGCCCCAGCATTTT
many | . | TRBJ1-2 | TRBV20-1 | CSARGDSYGSTF | TGCAGTGCTAGAGGAGACAGCTATGGCTCCACCTTC
few | . | TRBJ1-3 | TRBV10-3 | CAISESDFHSGNTIYF | TGTGCCATCAGTGAGTCGGACTTCCACTCTGGAAACACCATATATTTT